The 30 T cell receptor beta chains listed next were all sequenced from one sample in a study of T cells after yellow fever vaccination. TCRdb independently ran MiXCR on the 5' RACE reads; one entry per CDR3 protein. Among hundreds of thousands of distinct CDR3 sequences, less than 9.5% were seen once, and the ten largest hold approximately 15%. Sequenced here: PBMCs, sampled approximately 47 days after the first yellow fever vaccination. These receptors all stem from a man aged 18-30 years who received the YFV17D yellow fever vaccine.

This clonotype was counted a few times. This sequence joins TRBV7-2 and TRBJ1-5; D is undetermined. The CDR3 totals 14 residues. V lost 3 bases, J lost 0 bases, and 6 bases lay in between. Per germline, CDR1 SGHTA and CDR2 FQGNSA. CDR3 in DNA: TGTGCCAGCAGCTTTACGGCTAGCAATCAGCCCCAGCATTTT. Protein product: CASSFTASNQPQHF.

There are many counts of this clonotype. The rearrangement uses TRBV18 and TRBJ2-7; 7 bases align to TRBD1. CDR3 size: 14 residues. Germline values: CDR1 KGHSH, CDR2 LQKENI. Trimming at V came to 3 bases and at J to 3 bases, leaving 5 bases not matched to a gene. The CDR3 protein is CASSPRDSYYEQYV. CDR3 nucleotides: TGTGCCAGCTCACCCCGGGACAGTTACTACGAGCAGTACGTC.

In this sample, this clonotype turned up a few times. The chain links TRBV7-9 to TRBJ1-5, with TRBD1 as a possible D gene (5 bases). The CDR3 is 14 amino acids. Deletions cut 2 bases from V and 5 bases from J, with 10 bases between. CDR1 is SEHNR, CDR2 FQNEAQ, per germline (reference sequence). CDR3 loop: CASSLSQGDQPQHF. The CDR3 coding sequence is TGTGCCAGCAGCTTAAGTCAGGGTGATCAGCCCCAGCATTTT.

This clonotype was seen more than once but under ten times. The gene calls are TRBV4-1 and TRBJ2-1; a possible D gene is TRBD2 (5 bases). V dropped 6 bases and J dropped 8 bases, with 11 bases sitting between them. Germline-derived CDR1 and CDR2 are MGHRA and YSYEKL. CDR3 length equals 12 residues. This CDR3 is CASSHPRDEQFF. CDR3 nucleotides: TGCGCCAGCAGTCACCCGAGGGATGAGCAGTTCTTC.

The rearrangement joins TRBV6-6 to TRBJ1-5; a weak D match, TRBD1 (6 bases). The CDR3 sequence is 13 residues long. CDR1 is MNHNY and CDR2 is SVGAGI in the germline V gene (reference sequence). Trimming removed 7 bases at V and 6 bases at J, with 13 bases between. DNA for the CDR3: TGTGCCAGCAAGGGGGAAGAGGTTCAGCCCCAGCATTTT. Amino acid sequence: CASKGEEVQPQHF.

This clonotype was counted only a few times. The V gene is TRBV19, the J gene TRBJ2-1, with TRBD1 matching 9 bases. This CDR3 has 16 residues. Trimming at V came to 11 bases and at J to 2 bases, leaving 13 bases not matched to a gene. Germline CDR1 is LNHDA and CDR2 is SQIVND (reference sequence). CDR3 DNA sequence: TGTGCCGTAGTTGGACGGACAGGGGATACCTACAATGAGCAGTTCTTC. Encoded protein: CAVVGRTGDTYNEQFF.

J is TRBJ2-7 and V is TRBV5-1, with 11 bases lining up with TRBD2. The germline V gene encodes CDR1 SGHRS and CDR2 YFSETQ. The V segment lost 2 bases and the J segment 4 bases; nucleotides outside the gene matches: 14. The CDR3 extends over 18 amino acids. Here the CDR3 reads CASSLFFTSGGSQYEQYF. For the CDR3, the DNA is TGCGCCAGCAGCTTATTCTTTACTAGCGGGGGTTCTCAATACGAGCAGTACTTC.

This clonotype was recorded at least ten times. The chain couples TRBV12-3 or TRBV12-4 to TRBJ1-5, with TRBD1 as a possible D gene (6 bases). The CDR3 loop spans 13 amino acids. V was cut by 4 bases and J by 5 bases, with 9 bases left in between. As DNA, the CDR3 is TGTGCCAGCAGTTGGGGGCAGGATCAGCCCCAGCATTTT. Protein product: CASSWGQDQPQHF.

The chain uses TRBV24-1 and TRBJ2-1; D remains ambiguous. Germline CDR1 reads KGHDR; CDR2 reads SFDVKD. CDR3 length: 11 residues. Trimming removed 2 bases at V and 10 bases at J, with 5 bases between. The CDR3 spells CATSDYGEQFF. CDR3 DNA: TGTGCCACCAGTGATTACGGAGAGCAGTTCTTC.

This rearrangement joins TRBV7-9 to TRBJ2-2; 7 positions match TRBD1. With 6 bases clipped from V and 0 bases from J, the junction kept 4 bases outside the gene matches. This CDR3 has 15 amino acids. Germline V gives CDR1 SEHNR, CDR2 FQNEAQ (reference sequence). The DNA for the CDR3 is TGTGCCAGCAGACCGGACAGGTCGAACACCGGGGAGCTGTTTTTT. It codes for CASRPDRSNTGELFF. The entire variable domain, with the rest obtained from reference TRBV7-9 and TRBJ2-2, is as follows: DTGVSQNPRHKITKRGQNVTFRCDPISEHNRLYWYRQTLGQGPEFLTYFQNEAQLEKSRLLSDRFSAERPKGSFSTLEIQRTEQGDSAMYLCASRPDRSNTGELFFGEGSRLTVL.

The CDR3 protein is CAGGAPNGNEQYF. The CDR3 DNA is TGTGCCGGAGGAGCCCCCAATGGCAACGAGCAGTACTTC. This sequence joins TRBV30 and TRBJ2-7; D may be TRBD2 (5 bases). Germline V lookup: CDR1 GTSNPN, CDR2 SVGIG (reference sequence). The V gene lost 8 bases and the J gene lost 5 bases, with 19 bases spanning the gap. The CDR3 is 13 amino acids.

The genes are TRBV7-2 and TRBJ1-1, with D uncertain. Germline V gene lookup returns CDR1 SGHTA and CDR2 FQGNSA. Trimming stripped 7 bases from V and 2 bases from J, with 11 bases between. The CDR3 covers 13 residues. CDR3 residues: CASIMTRNTEAFF. In DNA form, the CDR3 reads TGTGCCAGCATCATGACCCGTAACACTGAAGCTTTCTTT.

This rearrangement joins TRBV15 to TRBJ1-4, with TRBD1 identical over 7 bases. Trimming at V came to 6 bases and at J to 4 bases, leaving 5 bases not matched to a gene. This CDR3 contains 14 residues. CDR1 LNHNV and CDR2 YYDKDF come from the germline V gene (reference sequence). The CDR3 reads CATSTGQFNEKLFF. CDR3 sequence (DNA): TGTGCCACCAGTACGGGACAGTTTAATGAAAAACTGTTTTTT.

The V gene is TRBV6-1, the J gene TRBJ1-1; D is perhaps TRBD1 (6 bases). Germline CDR1 MNHNS, CDR2 SASEGT. V lost 6 bases and J 3 bases, leaving 23 bases between the germline ends. CDR3 length: 17 amino acids. The CDR3 DNA reads TGTGCCAGCAGATCCCAAATCGCGAGGGGGTTCTACACTGAAGCTTTCTTT. Translating gives CASRSQIARGFYTEAFF.

This clonotype was observed a few times. The chain employs TRBV7-2 and TRBJ2-3; 10 nucleotides match TRBD2. The CDR3 has 16 amino acids. J lost 6 bases, V lost 5 bases, and 11 bases had no gene match. CDR1 is SGHTA, CDR2 FQGNSA, per germline. For the CDR3, the DNA is TGTGCCAGCAGCCTTCGAGCGGGGGGGCCGTGGGATACGCAGTATTTT. Protein sequence: CASSLRAGGPWDTQYF. Drawing the rest from reference TRBV7-2 and TRBJ2-3, the complete variable domain is GAGVSQSPSNKVTEKGKDVELRCDPISGHTALYWYRQSLGQGLEFLIYFQGNSAPDKSGLPSDRFSAERTGGSVSTLTIQRTQQEDSAVYLCASSLRAGGPWDTQYFGPGTRLTVL.

This clonotype occurred a few times. The chain carries TRBV6-2 or TRBV6-3 and TRBJ2-3, with TRBD2 matching over 9 bases. The CDR3 runs to 14 residues. J was trimmed by 5 bases and V by 5 bases; bases with no gene match: 5. Germline-derived CDR1 and CDR2 are MNHEY and SVGEGT. The CDR3 DNA sequence: TGTGCCAGCAGTCCCTGGCGGGGGGGAGATACGCAGTATTTT. This encodes CASSPWRGGDTQYF.

This clonotype was counted only a few times. This chain joins TRBV5-1 and TRBJ2-3, with D unclear. Germline loops: CDR1 SGHRS, CDR2 YFSETQ. Trimming took 5 bases from V and 4 from J, leaving 14 bases between them. The length of the CDR3 is 14 residues. The DNA of the CDR3 is TGCGCCAGCAGGGTGCTTGGTCTTGCAGATACGCAGTATTTT. Its translation is CASRVLGLADTQYF.

This clonotype was seen more than once but under ten times. The rearrangement uses TRBV5-1 and TRBJ2-7, with a possible D match to TRBD1 (6 bases). V dropped 3 bases and J dropped 4 bases, with 11 bases sitting between them. Germline V gives CDR1 SGHRS, CDR2 YFSETQ. The CDR3 consists of 13 residues. The CDR3 region is CASSSHGQYEQYF. DNA of the CDR3: TGCGCCAGCAGCTCCCATGGACAGTACGAGCAGTACTTC.

The table lists this clonotype with a few counts. The rearrangement joins TRBV4-3 to TRBJ2-7; D could derive from TRBD1 or TRBD2 (6 bases each). CDR1 is LGHNA, CDR2 YSLEER, per germline. The length of the CDR3 is 15 residues. The V and J ends lost 4 bases and 0 bases respectively, with 13 bases between them. CDR3 in amino acids: CASSPLGGSSYEQYF. The CDR3 DNA follows: TGCGCCAGCAGCCCCCTCGGGGGCTCCTCCTACGAGCAGTACTTC.

This clonotype was seen more than once but under ten times. The chain has TRBV5-1 and TRBJ1-2; 9 bases align to TRBD1. J was trimmed by 8 bases and V by 5 bases; bases with no gene match: 10. There are 14 residues in the CDR3. Germline loops: CDR1 SGHRS, CDR2 YFSETQ. The CDR3 sequence: CASRAAGTGYGYTF. The CDR3 DNA reads TGCGCCAGCAGGGCCGCCGGGACAGGGTACGGCTACACCTTC.

The chain combines TRBV6-2 or TRBV6-3 with TRBJ2-7; 9 bases agree with TRBD1. Losses at the gene ends were 6 bases for V and 4 bases for J; bases not matched to a gene: 7. CDR3 length equals 14 residues. Germline V lookup: CDR1 MNHEY, CDR2 SVGEGT. The DNA of the CDR3 is TGTGCCAGCAGAACCGGGACAGGGATGTACGAGCAGTACTTC. It specifies CASRTGTGMYEQYF.

J is TRBJ2-1 and V is TRBV29-1; 11 positions match TRBD2. The length of the CDR3 is 13 residues. The ends lost 4 bases at V and 9 bases at J; junction bases unmatched: 5. Germline V gene sequence: CDR1 SQVTM, CDR2 ANQGSEA. The CDR3 loop is CSVAPGTSGEQFF. The CDR3 DNA reads as TGCAGCGTTGCCCCCGGGACTAGCGGTGAGCAGTTCTTC.

This clonotype came up many times. The chain joins TRBV9 to TRBJ2-6, with D hard to call. Germline values: CDR1 SGDLS, CDR2 YYNGEE. The CDR3 runs to 13 residues. V lost 2 bases and J lost 1, with 1 base in between. This chain's CDR3 is CASSVSGANVLTF. DNA of the CDR3: TGTGCCAGCAGCGTTTCTGGGGCCAACGTCCTGACTTTC.

The genes are TRBV5-4 and TRBJ1-2; D is unclear. CDR3 length equals 15 residues. The V and J ends lost 4 bases and 4 bases respectively, with 17 bases between them. Germline lookup yields CDR1 SGHNT and CDR2 YYREEE (reference sequence). The chain's CDR3 is CASSLDQSRSYGYTF. In DNA, the CDR3 is TGTGCCAGCAGCCTTGACCAATCAAGGTCCTATGGCTACACCTTC.

The rearrangement joins TRBV7-2 to TRBJ1-1; D may be TRBD1 (5 bases). Between the trimmed V and J ends, which lost 2 bases and 11 bases, there was a span of 18 bases. Germline V gene sequence: CDR1 SGHTA, CDR2 FQGNSA. This CDR3 contains 14 residues. The CDR3 DNA sequence: TGTGCCAGCAGCTTACGGGGGGGTACTGGTGATGCTTTCTTT. Translated, it gives CASSLRGGTGDAFF.

This clonotype has more than one count but fewer than ten. The chain links TRBV5-1 to TRBJ2-3; possibly TRBD2 for D (6 bases). This CDR3 comprises 14 residues. Trimming stripped 4 bases from V and 4 bases from J, with 13 bases between. Germline-derived CDR1 and CDR2 are SGHRS and YFSETQ. The CDR3 spells CASSGGRLSDTQYF. In nucleotides, the CDR3 is TGCGCCAGCAGCGGAGGGCGTCTCTCAGATACGCAGTATTTT.

There are many counts of this clonotype. The chain is built from TRBV2 and TRBJ2-5; a possible D gene is TRBD2 (6 bases). V was shortened by 3 bases and J by 2 bases, with 13 bases between the two germline ends. The germline gives CDR1 SNHLY, CDR2 FYNNEI. This CDR3 has 15 amino acids. The CDR3 is CASSDTRGIQETQYF. The CDR3 DNA follows: TGTGCCAGCAGTGATACGCGGGGTATACAAGAGACCCAGTACTTC.

This clonotype was observed a handful of times. The chain is built from TRBV5-6 and TRBJ2-5, with D possibly being TRBD2 (6 bases). The CDR3 length is 16 residues. From germline, CDR1 is SGHDT and CDR2 YYEEEE. V lost 7 bases, J lost 4 bases, and 23 bases lay in between. This chain's CDR3 is CASRSGGARWGETQYF. The CDR3 nucleotides read TGTGCCAGCCGCTCTGGAGGGGCTAGATGGGGAGAGACCCAGTACTTC.

The gene calls are TRBV20-1 and TRBJ1-2; tentatively, D is TRBD1 (6 bases). The germline V gene encodes CDR1 DFQATT and CDR2 SNEGSKA (reference sequence). This CDR3 is 12 amino acids long. V was pared by 6 bases and J by 4 bases, with 12 bases between. The DNA for the CDR3 is TGCAGTGCCCCGACGGGGGCCTATGGCTACACCTTC. Protein product: CSAPTGAYGYTF.

The table lists this clonotype with many counts. The chain uses TRBV4-2 and TRBJ2-2, with TRBD1 matching 8 bases. The J segment lost 13 bases and the V segment lost 0 bases, leaving 1 base of the junction unmatched. CDR1 and CDR2 from the germline V gene are LGHNA and YNFKEQ. The CDR3 contains 12 residues. The CDR3 protein is CASSQDDRGLFF. The CDR3 region has the DNA TGTGCCAGCAGCCAAGATGACAGGGGGCTGTTTTTT.